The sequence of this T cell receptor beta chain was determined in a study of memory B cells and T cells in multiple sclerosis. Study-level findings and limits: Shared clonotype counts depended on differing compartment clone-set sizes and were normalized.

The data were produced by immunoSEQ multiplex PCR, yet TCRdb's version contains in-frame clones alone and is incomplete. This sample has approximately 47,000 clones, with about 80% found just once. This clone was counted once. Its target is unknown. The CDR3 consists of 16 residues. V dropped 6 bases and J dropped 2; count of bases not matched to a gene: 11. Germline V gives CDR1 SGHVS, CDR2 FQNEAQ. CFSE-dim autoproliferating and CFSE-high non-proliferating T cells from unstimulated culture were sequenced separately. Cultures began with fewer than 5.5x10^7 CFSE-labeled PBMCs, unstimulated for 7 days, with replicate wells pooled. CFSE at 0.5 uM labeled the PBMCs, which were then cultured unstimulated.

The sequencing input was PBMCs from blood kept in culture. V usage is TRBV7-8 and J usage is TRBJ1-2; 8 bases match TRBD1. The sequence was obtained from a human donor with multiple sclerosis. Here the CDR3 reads CASSWLNRGANYGYTF. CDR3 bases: TGTGCCAGCAGTTGGCTAAACAGGGGGGCCAACTATGGCTACACCTTC. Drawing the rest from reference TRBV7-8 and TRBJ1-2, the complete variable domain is GAGVSQSPRYKVAKRGQDVALRCDPISGHVSLFWYQQALGQGPEFLTYFQNEAQLDKSGLPSDRFFAERPEGSVSTLKIQRTQQEDSAVYLCASSWLNRGANYGYTFGSGTRLTVV.